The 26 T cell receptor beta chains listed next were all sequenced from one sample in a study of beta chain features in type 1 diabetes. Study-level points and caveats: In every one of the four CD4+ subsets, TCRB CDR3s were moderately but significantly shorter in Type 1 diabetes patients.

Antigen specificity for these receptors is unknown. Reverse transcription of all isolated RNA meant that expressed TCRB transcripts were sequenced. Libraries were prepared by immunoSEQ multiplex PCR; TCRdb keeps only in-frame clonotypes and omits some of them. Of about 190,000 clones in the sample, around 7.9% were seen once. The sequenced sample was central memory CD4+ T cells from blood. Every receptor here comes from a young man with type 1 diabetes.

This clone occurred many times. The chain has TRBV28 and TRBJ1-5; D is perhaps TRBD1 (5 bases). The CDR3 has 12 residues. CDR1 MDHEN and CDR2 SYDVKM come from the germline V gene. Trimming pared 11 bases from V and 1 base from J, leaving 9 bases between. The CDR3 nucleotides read TGTGCCGGGGGGAGAAGCAATCAGCCCCAGCATTTT. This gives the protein CAGGRSNQPQHF.

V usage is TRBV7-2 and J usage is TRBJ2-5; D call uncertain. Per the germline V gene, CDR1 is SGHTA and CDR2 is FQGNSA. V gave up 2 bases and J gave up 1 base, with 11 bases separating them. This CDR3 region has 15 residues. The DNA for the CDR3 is TGTGCCAGCAGCTTATCGTCGGTCTTCCAAGAGACCCAGTACTTC. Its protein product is CASSLSSVFQETQYF.

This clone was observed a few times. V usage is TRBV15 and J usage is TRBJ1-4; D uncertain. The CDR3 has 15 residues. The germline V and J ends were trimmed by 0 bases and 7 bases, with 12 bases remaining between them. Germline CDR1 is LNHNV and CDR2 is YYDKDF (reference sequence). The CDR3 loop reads CATSRDRGVGEKLFF. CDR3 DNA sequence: TGTGCCACCAGCAGAGACCGCGGCGTAGGTGAAAAACTGTTTTTT.

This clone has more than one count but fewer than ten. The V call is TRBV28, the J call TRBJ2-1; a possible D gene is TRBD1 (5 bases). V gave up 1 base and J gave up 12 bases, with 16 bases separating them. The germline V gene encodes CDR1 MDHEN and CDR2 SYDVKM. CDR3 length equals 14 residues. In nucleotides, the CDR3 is TGTGCCAGCAGTTTATTCCCCTCGCCAGGGTCGCAGTTCTTC. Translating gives CASSLFPSPGSQFF.

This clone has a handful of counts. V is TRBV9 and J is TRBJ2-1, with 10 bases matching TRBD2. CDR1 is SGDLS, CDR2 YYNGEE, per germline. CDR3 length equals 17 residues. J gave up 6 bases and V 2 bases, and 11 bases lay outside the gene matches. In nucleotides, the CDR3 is TGTGCCAGCAGCGTTGGAGCGGGGGGGGAGAACCGCAATGAGCAGTTCTTC. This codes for CASSVGAGGENRNEQFF.

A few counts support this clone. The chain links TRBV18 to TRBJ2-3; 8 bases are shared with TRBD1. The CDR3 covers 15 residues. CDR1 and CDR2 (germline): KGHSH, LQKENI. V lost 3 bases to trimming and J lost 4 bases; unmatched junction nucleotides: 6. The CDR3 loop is CASSPGTGLADTQYF. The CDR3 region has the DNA TGTGCCAGCTCACCTGGGACAGGCCTGGCAGATACGCAGTATTTT.

The CDR3, as DNA: TGTGCCAGTAGTGACTCTAGCTACGAGCAGTACTTC. Protein sequence: CASSDSSYEQYF. The chain joins TRBV19 to TRBJ2-7; D unresolved. Germline V lookup: CDR1 LNHDA, CDR2 SQIVND (reference sequence). V was clipped by 5 bases and J by 3 bases, with 8 bases between them. The CDR3 loop spans 12 amino acids.

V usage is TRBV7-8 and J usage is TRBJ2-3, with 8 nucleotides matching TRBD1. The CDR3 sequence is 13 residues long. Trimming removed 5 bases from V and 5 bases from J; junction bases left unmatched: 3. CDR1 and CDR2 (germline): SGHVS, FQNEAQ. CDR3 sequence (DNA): TGTGCCAGCAGCCAACAGGGGGGAGATACGCAGTATTTT. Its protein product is CASSQQGGDTQYF.

CDR3 loop: CAWSGRLGTGPNTEAFF. CDR3 DNA: TGTGCCTGGAGCGGGAGGCTGGGGACAGGGCCGAACACTGAAGCTTTCTTT. The chain joins TRBV30 to TRBJ1-1, with 9 bases matching TRBD1. The ends lost 3 bases at V and 1 base at J; junction bases unmatched: 12. The CDR3 runs 17 residues. CDR1 GTSNPN and CDR2 SVGIG come from the germline V gene (reference sequence).

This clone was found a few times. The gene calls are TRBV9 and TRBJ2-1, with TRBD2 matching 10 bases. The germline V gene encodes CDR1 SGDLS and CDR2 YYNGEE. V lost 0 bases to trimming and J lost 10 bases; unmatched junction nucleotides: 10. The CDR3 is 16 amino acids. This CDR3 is CASSVATLAGPIEQFF. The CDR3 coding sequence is TGTGCCAGCAGCGTAGCTACACTAGCGGGACCGATAGAGCAGTTCTTC.

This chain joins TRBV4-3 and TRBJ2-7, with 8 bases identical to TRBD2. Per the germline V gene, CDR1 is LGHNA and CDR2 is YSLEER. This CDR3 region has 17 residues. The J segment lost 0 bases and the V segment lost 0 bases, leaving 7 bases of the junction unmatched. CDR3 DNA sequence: TGCGCCAGCAGCCAAGACACGTGGACTAGCAGCTCCTACGAGCAGTACTTC. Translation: CASSQDTWTSSSYEQYF.

CDR3 sequence reads: CASSDQQAGANVLTF. In DNA form, the CDR3 reads TGTGCCAGCAGCGACCAACAGGCTGGGGCCAACGTCCTGACTTTC. The V and J genes are TRBV11-2 and TRBJ2-6, with a weak D call TRBD1 (5 bases). Trimming stripped 5 bases from V and 2 bases from J, with 10 bases between. This CDR3 is 15 amino acids long. Germline CDR1 SGHAT, CDR2 FQNNGV.

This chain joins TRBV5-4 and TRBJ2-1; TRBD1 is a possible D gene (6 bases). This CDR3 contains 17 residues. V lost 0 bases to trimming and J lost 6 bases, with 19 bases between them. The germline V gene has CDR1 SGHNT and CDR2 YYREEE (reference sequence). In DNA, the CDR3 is TGTGCCAGCAGCTTGGCCGAAGGCAGGGGATATAGCAATGAGCAGTTCTTC. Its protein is CASSLAEGRGYSNEQFF.

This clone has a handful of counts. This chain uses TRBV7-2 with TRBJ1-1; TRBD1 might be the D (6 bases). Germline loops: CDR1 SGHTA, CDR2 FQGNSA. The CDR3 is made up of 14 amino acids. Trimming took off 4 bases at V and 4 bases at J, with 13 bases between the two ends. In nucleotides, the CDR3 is TGTGCCAGCAGCTCCACCAGGGGAGTCACTGAAGCTTTCTTT. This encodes CASSSTRGVTEAFF. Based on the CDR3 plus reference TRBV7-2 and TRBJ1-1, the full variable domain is GAGVSQSPSNKVTEKGKDVELRCDPISGHTALYWYRQSLGQGLEFLIYFQGNSAPDKSGLPSDRFSAERTGGSVSTLTIQRTQQEDSAVYLCASSSTRGVTEAFFGQGTRLTVV.

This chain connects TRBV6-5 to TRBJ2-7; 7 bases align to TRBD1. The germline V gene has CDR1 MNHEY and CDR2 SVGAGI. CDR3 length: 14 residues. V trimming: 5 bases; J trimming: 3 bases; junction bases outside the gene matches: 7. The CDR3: CASSPRTGGYEQYF. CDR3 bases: TGTGCCAGCAGTCCTCGGACAGGTGGCTACGAGCAGTACTTC.

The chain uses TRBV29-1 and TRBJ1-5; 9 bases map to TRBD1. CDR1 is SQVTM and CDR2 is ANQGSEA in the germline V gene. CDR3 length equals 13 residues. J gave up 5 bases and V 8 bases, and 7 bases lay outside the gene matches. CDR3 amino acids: CSYTGGWDQPQHF. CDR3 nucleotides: TGCAGCTATACAGGGGGCTGGGATCAGCCCCAGCATTTT.

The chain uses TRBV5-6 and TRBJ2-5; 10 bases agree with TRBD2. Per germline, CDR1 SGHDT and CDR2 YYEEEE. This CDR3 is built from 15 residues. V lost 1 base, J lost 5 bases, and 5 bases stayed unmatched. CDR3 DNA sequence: TGTGCCAGCAGCTTGTTTCTAGCGGGGGCGGAGACCCAGTACTTC. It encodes CASSLFLAGAETQYF. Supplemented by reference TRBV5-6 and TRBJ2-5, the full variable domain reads DAGVTQSPTHLIKTRGQQVTLRCSPKSGHDTVSWYQQALGQGPQFIFQYYEEEERQRGNFPDRFSGHQFPNYSSELNVNALLLGDSALYLCASSLFLAGAETQYFGPGTRLLVL.

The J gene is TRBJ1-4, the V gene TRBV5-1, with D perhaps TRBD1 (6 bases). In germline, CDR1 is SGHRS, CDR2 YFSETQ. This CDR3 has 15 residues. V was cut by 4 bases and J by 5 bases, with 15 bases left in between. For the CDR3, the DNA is TGCGCCAGCAGCCCCTGGACAGCTTCGAATGAAAAACTGTTTTTT. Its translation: CASSPWTASNEKLFF.

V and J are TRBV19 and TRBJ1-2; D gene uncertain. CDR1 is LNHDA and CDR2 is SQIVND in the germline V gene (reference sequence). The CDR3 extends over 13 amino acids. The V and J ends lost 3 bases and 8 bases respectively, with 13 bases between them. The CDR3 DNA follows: TGTGCCAGTAGTATCGCCTTAAGCCGGGGCTACACCTTC. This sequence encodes CASSIALSRGYTF.

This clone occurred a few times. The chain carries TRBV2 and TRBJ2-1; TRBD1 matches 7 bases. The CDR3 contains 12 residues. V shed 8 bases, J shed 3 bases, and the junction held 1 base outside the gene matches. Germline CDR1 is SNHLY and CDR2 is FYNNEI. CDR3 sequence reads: CASGTDYNEQFF. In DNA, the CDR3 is TGTGCCAGCGGGACAGACTACAATGAGCAGTTCTTC.

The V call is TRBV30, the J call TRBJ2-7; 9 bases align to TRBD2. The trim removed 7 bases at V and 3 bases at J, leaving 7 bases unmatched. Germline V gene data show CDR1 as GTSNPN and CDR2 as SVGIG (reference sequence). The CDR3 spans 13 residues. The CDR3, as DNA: TGTGCCTCGAATAGCGGGAGTCTCTACGAGCAGTACTTC. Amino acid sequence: CASNSGSLYEQYF.

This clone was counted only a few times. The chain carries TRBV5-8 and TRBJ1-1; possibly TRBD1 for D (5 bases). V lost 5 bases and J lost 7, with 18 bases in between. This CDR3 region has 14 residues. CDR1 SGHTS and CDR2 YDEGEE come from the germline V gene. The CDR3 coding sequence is TGTGCCAGCAGACTTACAGGAGGGAGGAATGAAGCTTTCTTT. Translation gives CASRLTGGRNEAFF.

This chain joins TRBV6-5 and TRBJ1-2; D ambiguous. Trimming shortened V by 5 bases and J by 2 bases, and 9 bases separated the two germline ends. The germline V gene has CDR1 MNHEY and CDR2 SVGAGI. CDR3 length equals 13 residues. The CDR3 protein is CASSEATNYGYTF. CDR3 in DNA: TGTGCCAGCAGTGAGGCGACCAACTATGGCTACACCTTC.

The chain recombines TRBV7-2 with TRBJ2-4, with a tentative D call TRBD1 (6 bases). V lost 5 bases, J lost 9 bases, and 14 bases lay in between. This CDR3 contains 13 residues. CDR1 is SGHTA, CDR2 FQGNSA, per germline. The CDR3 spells CASSVQGFSIQYF. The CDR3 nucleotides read TGTGCCAGCAGCGTACAGGGTTTCAGCATTCAGTACTTC.

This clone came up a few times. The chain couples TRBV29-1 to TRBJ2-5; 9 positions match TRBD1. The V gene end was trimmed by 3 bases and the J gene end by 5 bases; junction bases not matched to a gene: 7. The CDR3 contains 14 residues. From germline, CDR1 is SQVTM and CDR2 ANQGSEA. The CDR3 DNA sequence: TGCAGCGTTGACACAGGGGGCGATTCGGAGACCCAGTACTTC. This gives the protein CSVDTGGDSETQYF.

The CDR3 region is CATSSGATDTQYF. The CDR3, as DNA: TGTGCCACCTCCTCGGGAGCGACGGATACGCAGTATTTT. This chain links TRBV6-1 with TRBJ2-3, with D possibly TRBD2 on 6 matching bases. The germline gives CDR1 MNHNS, CDR2 SASEGT. This CDR3 contains 13 residues. With 10 bases removed from V and 6 bases from J, the gap between germline ends came to 17 bases.